The present entry profiles one TCR beta chain with its context. The junction departs from germline at one end; a sequencing error may be responsible. The sample originates from a study of high-grade serous ovarian cancer treatment subgroups. The CDR3 has 11 residues. In germline, CDR1 is SGHRS, CDR2 YFSETQ. Profiling relied on immunoSEQ multiplex PCR, and the TCRdb table lists in-frame clones only, not all of them. The sample lists about 7,100 clones, over 60% occurring once. Tumor samples were obtained before definitive surgery or chemotherapy. The source is a human donor with high-grade serous ovarian cancer. The chain combines TRBV5-1 with TRBJ1-1, with D possibly TRBD1 on 5 matching bases. Sequenced sample: tumor tissue. The CDR3 DNA reads as TGCGCCAGCAGCCCCGGGGAGGGAGGGGTCTTT. Translating it yields CASSPGEGGVF.